This is a list of T cell receptor beta chains from one sample in a study of early stage breast cancer tumors. Only in-frame clones appear in the TCRdb table, and some are missing; sequencing was by immunoSEQ multiplex PCR. The data contain around 13,000 clones, over 60% of them singletons. Sequencing input: normal breast tissue next to the tumor. The receptor set was obtained from a person in their fifties with breast cancer. Each CDR3 is given with its conserved first and last residue. The D gene is left open where the match is weak. A row's size may be missing; if present it is once, few, many or a size class.

abundance: -
j_gene: TRBJ2-6
v_gene: TRBV27
d_gene: -
CDR3nt: TGTGCCAGCAGTTTAGACGTGGGGGGCTCTGGGGCCAACGTCCTGACTTTC
CDR3aa: CASSLDVGGSGANVLTF

abundance: -
j_gene: TRBJ2-5
v_gene: TRBV7-2
d_gene: -
CDR3nt: TGTGCCAGCAGTAAATTGTGGGACCCCCGACGAAACCGAGAGACCCAGTACTTC
CDR3aa: CASSKLWDPRRNRETQYF

abundance: -
j_gene: TRBJ2-7
v_gene: TRBV5-5
d_gene: -
CDR3nt: TGTGCCAGCAGCTTGCAGGGGGGACAATACGAGCAGTACTTC
CDR3aa: CASSLQGGQYEQYF

abundance: -
j_gene: TRBJ2-3
v_gene: TRBV7-3
d_gene: TRBD2
CDR3nt: TGTGCCAGCAGCTCCGGGACTAGCGCGACGCAGTATTTT
CDR3aa: CASSSGTSATQYF

abundance: -
j_gene: TRBJ2-3
v_gene: TRBV7-2
d_gene: -
CDR3nt: TGTGCCAGCAGCCGCTCTTATACCACAGATACGCAGTATTTT
CDR3aa: CASSRSYTTDTQYF

abundance: -
j_gene: TRBJ2-3
v_gene: TRBV7-9
d_gene: TRBD2
CDR3nt: TGTGCCAGCAGCTTAGCATGGACTAGCGGGGGGTTTGATACGCAGTATTTT
CDR3aa: CASSLAWTSGGFDTQYF

abundance: -
j_gene: TRBJ1-1
v_gene: TRBV6-5
d_gene: -
CDR3nt: TGTGCCAGCAGTTTGGAGGGGGACACTGAAGCTTTCTTT
CDR3aa: CASSLEGDTEAFF

abundance: medium-sized
j_gene: TRBJ2-5
v_gene: TRBV14
d_gene: -
CDR3nt: TGTGCCAGCAGCCCCCCCGGGGGAATCCAAGAGACCCAGTACTTC
CDR3aa: CASSPPGGIQETQYF

abundance: few
j_gene: TRBJ1-3
v_gene: TRBV18
d_gene: -
CDR3nt: TGTGCCAGCTCACCACAGGGGTCCTCTGGAAACACCATATATTTT
CDR3aa: CASSPQGSSGNTIYF

abundance: few
j_gene: TRBJ2-7
v_gene: TRBV28
d_gene: TRBD2
CDR3nt: TGTGCCAGCAGCGGGGGGGGTTATGCCTACGAGCAGTACTTC
CDR3aa: CASSGGGYAYEQYF

abundance: -
j_gene: TRBJ2-1
v_gene: TRBV9
d_gene: TRBD2
CDR3nt: TGTGCCAGCAGCCGGTCGGGACTAGCGGAGCAGTTCTTC
CDR3aa: CASSRSGLAEQFF

abundance: -
j_gene: TRBJ2-5
v_gene: TRBV5-1
d_gene: TRBD2
CDR3nt: TGCGCCAGCAGCTTGGCCCTACTAGCGGGGGTTCAAGAGACCCAGTACTTC
CDR3aa: CASSLALLAGVQETQYF

abundance: -
j_gene: TRBJ2-2
v_gene: TRBV7-9
d_gene: -
CDR3nt: TGTGCCAGCAGCTTATCAGGGGTGGACACCGGGGAGCTGTTTTTT
CDR3aa: CASSLSGVDTGELFF

abundance: -
j_gene: TRBJ1-5
v_gene: TRBV19
d_gene: -
CDR3nt: TGTGCCAGTAGGGTGGGGTTTGGGCAGCCCCAGCATTTT
CDR3aa: CASRVGFGQPQHF

abundance: once
j_gene: TRBJ1-4
v_gene: TRBV6-1
d_gene: -
CDR3nt: TGTGCCAGCAGTGGGAGTAGAGTAGAAAAACTGTTTTTT
CDR3aa: CASSGSRVEKLFF

abundance: -
j_gene: TRBJ2-2
v_gene: TRBV9
d_gene: TRBD1
CDR3nt: TGTGCCAGCAGCGTAGAGGGACAGAGCATAAACACCGGGGAGCTGTTTTTT
CDR3aa: CASSVEGQSINTGELFF

abundance: -
j_gene: TRBJ2-7
v_gene: TRBV6-1
d_gene: -
CDR3nt: TGTGCCAGCAGTGAAATGGGGGCCACGCCTTCCTACGAGCAGTACTTC
CDR3aa: CASSEMGATPSYEQYF

abundance: once
j_gene: TRBJ2-5
v_gene: TRBV7-8
d_gene: -
CDR3nt: TGTGCCAGCAGCCTCCCGGGGGCCCAAGAGACCCAGTACTTC
CDR3aa: CASSLPGAQETQYF

abundance: -
j_gene: TRBJ2-3
v_gene: TRBV4-1
d_gene: -
CDR3nt: TGCGCCAGCAGCCAAGAGATGTGGGGAAAGGGCACAGATACGCAGTATTTT
CDR3aa: CASSQEMWGKGTDTQYF

abundance: once
j_gene: TRBJ2-2
v_gene: TRBV5-6
d_gene: TRBD2
CDR3nt: TGTGCCAGCAGCTTGGGGACTAGCGGGATCATTACCGGGGAGCTGTTTTTT
CDR3aa: CASSLGTSGIITGELFF

abundance: -
j_gene: TRBJ1-3
v_gene: TRBV18
d_gene: TRBD1
CDR3nt: TGTGCCAGCTCATCCCGGACAGGGGGCTCTGGAAACACCATATATTTT
CDR3aa: CASSSRTGGSGNTIYF

abundance: few
j_gene: TRBJ2-3
v_gene: TRBV9
d_gene: TRBD2
CDR3nt: TGTGCCAGCAGCGCAACGGGACTAGGGATGATAGATACGCAGTATTTT
CDR3aa: CASSATGLGMIDTQYF

abundance: -
j_gene: TRBJ1-1
v_gene: TRBV10-3
d_gene: -
CDR3nt: TGTGCCATCAGCGAGGGCTTATCTGAAGCTTTCTTT
CDR3aa: CAISEGLSEAFF

abundance: few
j_gene: TRBJ2-1
v_gene: TRBV15
d_gene: -
CDR3nt: TGTGCCACCAGCAGAGATGGGGGTGGGCGTGAGCAGTTCTTC
CDR3aa: CATSRDGGGREQFF

abundance: -
j_gene: TRBJ2-3
v_gene: TRBV4-3
d_gene: -
CDR3nt: TGCGCCAGCAGCCAGGTTCGAGGGAGCGGCGCAGATACGCAGTATTTT
CDR3aa: CASSQVRGSGADTQYF

abundance: -
j_gene: TRBJ1-6
v_gene: TRBV2
d_gene: -
CDR3nt: TGTGCCAGCAGGACAGGTTCACCCCTCCACTTT
CDR3aa: CASRTGSPLHF

abundance: few
j_gene: TRBJ1-2
v_gene: TRBV4-1
d_gene: TRBD1
CDR3nt: TGCGCCAGCAGCCAAGGACAGGGCCGGGATGGCTACACCTTC
CDR3aa: CASSQGQGRDGYTF

abundance: -
j_gene: TRBJ2-7
v_gene: TRBV19
d_gene: -
CDR3nt: TGTGCCAGTAGTATGGGTGGAAGCGAGCAGTACTTC
CDR3aa: CASSMGGSEQYF

abundance: once
j_gene: TRBJ1-2
v_gene: TRBV5-7
d_gene: TRBD1
CDR3nt: TGTGCCAGCAGCTCCGACAGGGGGGGGGATGGCTACACCTTC
CDR3aa: CASSSDRGGDGYTF

abundance: -
j_gene: TRBJ1-1
v_gene: TRBV19
d_gene: TRBD1
CDR3nt: TGTGCCAGTAGACTTGCGGGACAGGGGAACACTGAAGCTTTCTTT
CDR3aa: CASRLAGQGNTEAFF

abundance: once
j_gene: TRBJ2-7
v_gene: TRBV6-5
d_gene: TRBD2
CDR3nt: TGTGCCAGCAGTTACGCTAGCGGGCAGAAGTTTGAGCAGTACTTC
CDR3aa: CASSYASGQKFEQYF

abundance: few
j_gene: TRBJ1-1
v_gene: TRBV30
d_gene: -
CDR3nt: TGTGCCTGGAGTGTAAGTCGGGACACTGAAGCTTTCTTT
CDR3aa: CAWSVSRDTEAFF

abundance: -
j_gene: TRBJ2-1
v_gene: TRBV19
d_gene: TRBD1
CDR3nt: TGTGCCAGTAGTAGGCGTGACAGGGTCAATGAGCAGTTCTTC
CDR3aa: CASSRRDRVNEQFF

abundance: -
j_gene: TRBJ2-7
v_gene: TRBV4-3
d_gene: TRBD1
CDR3nt: TGCGCCAGCAGCGATTACTACGGACAGGGAGACGAGCAGTACTTC
CDR3aa: CASSDYYGQGDEQYF

abundance: -
j_gene: TRBJ2-2
v_gene: TRBV5-4
d_gene: -
CDR3nt: TGTGCCAGCAGCTTGAAGGTGGGACTCTCCGGGGAGCTGTTTTTT
CDR3aa: CASSLKVGLSGELFF

abundance: -
j_gene: TRBJ2-3
v_gene: TRBV11-1
d_gene: -
CDR3nt: TGTGCCAGCAGCTTAATTCGGAGCGGCACAGATACGCAGTATTTT
CDR3aa: CASSLIRSGTDTQYF

abundance: -
j_gene: TRBJ1-2
v_gene: TRBV9
d_gene: TRBD1
CDR3nt: TGTGCCAGCAGCGTGGGGGGACAGCAAAACTATGGCTACACCTTC
CDR3aa: CASSVGGQQNYGYTF

abundance: -
j_gene: TRBJ1-4
v_gene: TRBV6-6
d_gene: TRBD1
CDR3nt: TGTGCCAGCAGTACGACAGGGTCCGAAAAACTGTTTTTT
CDR3aa: CASSTTGSEKLFF

abundance: -
j_gene: TRBJ2-7
v_gene: TRBV30
d_gene: TRBD1
CDR3nt: TGTGCCTGGAGGACCGGGACAGGGTCCTACGAGCAGTACTTC
CDR3aa: CAWRTGTGSYEQYF

abundance: -
j_gene: TRBJ1-1
v_gene: TRBV7-9
d_gene: -
CDR3nt: TGTGCCAGCAGCAAGTGGAGTCCGAACACTGAAGCTTTCTTT
CDR3aa: CASSKWSPNTEAFF

abundance: once
j_gene: TRBJ1-5
v_gene: TRBV4-3
d_gene: -
CDR3nt: TGCGCCAGCAGCCAAGATGGTCTCAGCAGTCAGCCCCAGCATTTT
CDR3aa: CASSQDGLSSQPQHF

abundance: -
j_gene: TRBJ2-7
v_gene: TRBV25-1
d_gene: TRBD1
CDR3nt: TGTGCCAGCACTTCCGGGACAGGGAGGAACGAGCAGTACTTC
CDR3aa: CASTSGTGRNEQYF

abundance: -
j_gene: TRBJ2-1
v_gene: TRBV11-2
d_gene: -
CDR3nt: TGTGCCAGCAGCTTAGGAGACCCCCGCAATGAGCAGTTCTTC
CDR3aa: CASSLGDPRNEQFF

abundance: -
j_gene: TRBJ2-7
v_gene: TRBV4-2
d_gene: -
CDR3nt: TGTGCCAGCAGCCAAGATCCCGCGGCAGGGTACGAGCAGTACTTC
CDR3aa: CASSQDPAAGYEQYF

abundance: few
j_gene: TRBJ1-1
v_gene: TRBV5-1
d_gene: -
CDR3nt: TGCGCCAGCAGCCCCGGGGACGGCGGGGCTTGGGCTTTCTTT
CDR3aa: CASSPGDGGAWAFF

abundance: -
j_gene: TRBJ2-7
v_gene: TRBV6-1
d_gene: -
CDR3nt: TGTGCCAGCACACAATCGGGCGGCACCTACGAGCAGTACTTC
CDR3aa: CASTQSGGTYEQYF

abundance: large
j_gene: TRBJ1-2
v_gene: TRBV29-1
d_gene: -
CDR3nt: TGCAGCGTTTACGGGGTAACGGGACTTACGAAGTATGGCTACACCTTC
CDR3aa: CSVYGVTGLTKYGYTF